This TCR beta chain appears in the sequencing data of a study of T cell repertoires in cytomegalovirus infection. As to this clonotype: The target antigen is unknown.

Whole-study results and caveats: Summed frequency of public TCR beta families distinguished CMV carriers with the relevant HLA.

V was clipped by 4 bases and J by 4 bases, with 11 bases between them. This CDR3 is built from 13 residues. Germline values: CDR1 WSHSY, CDR2 SAAADI. TCRdb analysed the reads with MiXCR anew, one entry per CDR3 protein. Of under 200,000 distinct CDR3 sequences listed, less than 25% are singletons. This sequence was found in a human donor in good health (CMV status not recorded). Some clones in this sample may be carry-over from other donors' samples. Here the sequenced sample was CD8+ T cells from cultured PBMCs, taken from culture after CMV antigen stimulation. The chain links TRBV10-2 to TRBJ2-7; no firm D call. In DNA, the CDR3 is TGCGCCAGCAGTGGAGACCAAAGGTACGAGCAGTACTTC. Residues: CASSGDQRYEQYF.